These 17 T cell receptor beta chains were sequenced from one sample in a study of T cells in Graves' hyperthyroidism and ophthalmopathy. RNA transcripts yielded amplified TCR beta CDR3 regions. The HTBI set primed first-round TCR CDR3 RT-PCR. A single record per CDR3 protein comes from TCRdb applying MiXCR to the multiplex PCR reads. The sample holds hundreds of thousands of distinct CDR3 sequences, more than 13% seen once. The sequencing sample was made of blood. Source of these receptors: a woman between 25 and 40 years old with Graves' hyperthyroidism.

V and J are TRBV29-1 and TRBJ1-1; D uncertain. The CDR3 totals 14 residues. Germline assignment: CDR1 SQVTM and CDR2 ANQGSEA. Trimming took 4 bases from V and 0 from J, leaving 12 bases between them. The CDR3 bases are TGCAGCGTTGGAACCCAGGCCTTGAACACTGAAGCTTTCTTT. Amino acid sequence: CSVGTQALNTEAFF.

The chain recombines TRBV7-2 with TRBJ1-1; the match to TRBD1 covers 8 bases. The CDR3 length is 15 residues. Germline values: CDR1 SGHTA, CDR2 FQGNSA. The V and J ends lost 4 bases and 1 base, in that order; junction bases with no gene match: 5. This chain's CDR3 is CASSSPDRANTEAFF. The CDR3 nucleotides are TGTGCCAGCAGCTCCCCGGACAGGGCGAACACTGAAGCTTTCTTT. Complete variable domain (other parts from reference TRBV7-2 and TRBJ1-1): GAGVSQSPSNKVTEKGKDVELRCDPISGHTALYWYRQSLGQGLEFLIYFQGNSAPDKSGLPSDRFSAERTGGSVSTLTIQRTQQEDSAVYLCASSSPDRANTEAFFGQGTRLTVV.

Comment on this clonotype: A much larger clone is a single base away; this may be a read error. CDR3 residues: CAGSLVRLADTGELFF. CDR3 DNA sequence: TGTGCCGGCAGCTTAGTTCGGCTAGCGGACACCGGGGAGCTGTTTTTT. V and J are TRBV7-2 and TRBJ2-2; 7 bases align to TRBD2. There are 16 residues in the CDR3. Germline CDR1 and CDR2: SGHTA and FQGNSA.

This clonotype appeared many times. This chain connects TRBV28 to TRBJ2-1; no clear D gene. The V and J ends lost 5 bases and 1 base respectively, with 3 bases between them. The CDR3 length is 12 residues. From germline, CDR1 is MDHEN and CDR2 SYDVKM. CDR3 sequence: CASSRSYNEQFF. The CDR3 DNA reads as TGTGCCAGCAGTAGATCCTACAATGAGCAGTTCTTC.

This clonotype was detected many times. J is TRBJ2-3 and V is TRBV11-2; D call uncertain. V lost 1 base and J lost 3, with 17 bases in between. The germline V gene encodes CDR1 SGHAT and CDR2 FQNNGV. This CDR3 spans 17 amino acids. CDR3 DNA: TGTGCCAGCAGCTTAGTGGGTGGCGGCGCCTCAACAGATACGCAGTATTTT. It encodes CASSLVGGGASTDTQYF.

This clonotype has only a few counts. The chain recombines TRBV29-1 with TRBJ1-1; D not resolved. CDR1 and CDR2 from the germline V gene are SQVTM and ANQGSEA. V lost 5 bases and J 0 bases, leaving 4 bases between the germline ends. The CDR3 is 11 residues long. The DNA for the CDR3 is TGCAGCGTTTACATGAACACTGAAGCTTTCTTT. It translates to CSVYMNTEAFF.

This clonotype was found a few times. The chain carries TRBV7-2 and TRBJ1-4; 7 bases align to TRBD1. The CDR3 sequence is 14 residues long. Germline CDR1 and CDR2: SGHTA and FQGNSA. V gave up 1 base and J gave up 8 bases; unmatched junction bases: 4. The CDR3 loop is CASSLVAGGEKLFF. The CDR3 DNA sequence: TGTGCCAGCAGCTTAGTGGCAGGGGGGGAAAAACTGTTTTTT.

This clonotype came up many times. This chain uses TRBV27 with TRBJ2-1; no definite D call. The V gene lost 3 bases and the J gene lost 8 bases, with 8 bases spanning the gap. The CDR3 loop spans 12 amino acids. Germline V CDR1 and CDR2: MNHEY, SMNVEV (reference sequence). The DNA of the CDR3 is TGTGCCAGCAGTTTGCTATACGATGAGCAGTTCTTC. This translates into CASSLLYDEQFF.

This clonotype was observed a few times. As DNA, the CDR3 is TGTGCCAGCAGTTTAGGGGGTAGGTACCAAGCTTTCTTT. Amino acid sequence: CASSLGGRYQAFF. This chain links TRBV6-2 or TRBV6-3 with TRBJ1-1; D perhaps matches TRBD1 (6 bases). There are 13 residues in the CDR3. V was trimmed by 4 bases and J by 9 bases, leaving 15 bases between them. From germline, CDR1 is MNHEY and CDR2 SVGEGT.

This clonotype was counted a few times. The chain links TRBV20-1 to TRBJ2-3; TRBD2 aligns across 12 bases. Per the germline V gene, CDR1 is DFQATT and CDR2 is SNEGSKA (reference sequence). CDR3 length: 12 amino acids. CDR3 amino acids: CSPTSGSDTQYF. The CDR3, as DNA: TGCAGCCCGACTAGCGGGAGCGATACGCAGTATTTT.

At least ten counts were recorded for this clonotype. The chain is built from TRBV9 and TRBJ2-5, with D maybe TRBD1 (6 bases). This CDR3 region has 15 residues. Trimming took 0 bases from V and 2 from J, leaving 11 bases between them. Germline V gene lookup returns CDR1 SGDLS and CDR2 YYNGEE. The CDR3 coding sequence is TGTGCCAGCAGCGTAGGGACAGCGGTACAAGAGACCCAGTACTTC. Amino acid sequence: CASSVGTAVQETQYF.

The chain recombines TRBV6-5 with TRBJ1-2; TRBD1 is a possible D gene (5 bases). Trimming took off 2 bases at V and 0 bases at J, with 10 bases between the two ends. The CDR3 covers 15 residues. Germline CDR1 MNHEY, CDR2 SVGAGI. The CDR3 coding sequence is TGTGCCAGCAGTTACGAGGGGCTCTCTAACTATGGCTACACCTTC. Translating it yields CASSYEGLSNYGYTF.

This clonotype showed up many times. The chain couples TRBV29-1 to TRBJ2-1; 7 positions agree with TRBD2. Germline CDR1 and CDR2: SQVTM and ANQGSEA. The CDR3 loop spans 15 amino acids. The J segment lost 5 bases and the V segment lost 7 bases, leaving 14 bases of the junction unmatched. The CDR3 spells CSASPLAASHNEQFF. The DNA for the CDR3 is TGCAGCGCTAGTCCTCTAGCGGCCTCGCACAATGAGCAGTTCTTC.

This clonotype was detected only a few times. J is TRBJ1-1 and V is TRBV24-1, with D perhaps TRBD1 (6 bases). This CDR3 comprises 13 residues. Trimming cost V 7 bases and J 1 base, with 9 bases left between them. In germline, CDR1 is KGHDR, CDR2 SFDVKD. The CDR3 here is CATRRTANTEAFF. The CDR3 nucleotides are TGTGCCACCAGAAGGACAGCGAACACTGAAGCTTTCTTT.

This clonotype was found many times. The V call is TRBV28, the J call TRBJ1-2; a weak D match, TRBD1 (6 bases). Trimming left V 10 bases short and J 4 bases short, with 16 bases between. CDR3 length: 13 residues. Per germline, CDR1 MDHEN and CDR2 SYDVKM. The CDR3 DNA reads TGTGCCACCATGGACAGCCAATCCTATGGCTACACCTTC. Protein: CATMDSQSYGYTF.

Ten or more counts support this clonotype. The genes are TRBV18 and TRBJ2-7, with D perhaps TRBD1 (6 bases). V was clipped by 6 bases and J by 3 bases, with 12 bases between them. Germline lookup yields CDR1 KGHSH and CDR2 LQKENI. The CDR3 contains 13 residues. The CDR3 region is CASSDTQGYEQYF. CDR3 bases: TGTGCCAGCTCTGACACACAGGGCTACGAGCAGTACTTC.

This clonotype was recorded many times. The chain couples TRBV5-1 to TRBJ1-4; D unresolved. Germline loops: CDR1 SGHRS, CDR2 YFSETQ. The CDR3 consists of 15 residues. V was pared by 1 base and J by 3 bases, with 10 bases between. CDR3: CASSLSKGSNEKLFF. DNA of the CDR3: TGCGCCAGCAGCTTGAGTAAGGGTTCTAATGAAAAACTGTTTTTT.